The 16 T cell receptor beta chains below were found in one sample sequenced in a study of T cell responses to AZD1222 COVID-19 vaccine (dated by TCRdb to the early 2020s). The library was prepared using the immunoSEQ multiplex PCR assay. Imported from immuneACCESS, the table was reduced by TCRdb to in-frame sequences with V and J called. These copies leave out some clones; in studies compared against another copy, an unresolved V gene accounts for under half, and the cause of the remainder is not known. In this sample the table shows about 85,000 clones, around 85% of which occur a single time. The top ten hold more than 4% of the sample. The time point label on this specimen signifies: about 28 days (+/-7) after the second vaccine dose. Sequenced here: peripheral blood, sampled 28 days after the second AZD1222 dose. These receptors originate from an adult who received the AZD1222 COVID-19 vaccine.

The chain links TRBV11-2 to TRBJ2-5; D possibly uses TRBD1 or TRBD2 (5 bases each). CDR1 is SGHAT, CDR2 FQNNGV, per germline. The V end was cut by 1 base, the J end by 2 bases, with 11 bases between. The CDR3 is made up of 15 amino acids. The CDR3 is CASSLAAGRQETQYF. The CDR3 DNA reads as TGTGCCAGCAGCTTAGCGGCAGGGAGACAAGAGACCCAGTACTTC.

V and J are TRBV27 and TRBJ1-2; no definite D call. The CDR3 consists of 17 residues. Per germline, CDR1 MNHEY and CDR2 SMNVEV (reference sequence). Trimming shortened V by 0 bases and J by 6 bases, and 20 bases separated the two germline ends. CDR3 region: CASSLSWPGPRQHGYTF. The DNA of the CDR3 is TGTGCCAGCAGTTTATCTTGGCCGGGTCCTAGGCAGCATGGCTACACCTTC.

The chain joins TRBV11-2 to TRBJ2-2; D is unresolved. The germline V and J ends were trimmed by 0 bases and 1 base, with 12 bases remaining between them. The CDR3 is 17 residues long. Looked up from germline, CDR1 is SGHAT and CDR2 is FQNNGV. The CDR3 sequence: CASSLDGASGNTGELFF. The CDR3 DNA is TGTGCCAGCAGCTTAGACGGAGCGTCGGGGAACACCGGGGAGCTGTTTTTT.

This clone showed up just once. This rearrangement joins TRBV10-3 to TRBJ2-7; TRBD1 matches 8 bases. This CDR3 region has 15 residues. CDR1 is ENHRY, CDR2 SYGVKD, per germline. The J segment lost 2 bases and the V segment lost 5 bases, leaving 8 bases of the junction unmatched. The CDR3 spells CAISQTTGVPYEQYF. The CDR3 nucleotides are TGTGCCATCAGTCAAACGACAGGGGTCCCCTACGAGCAGTACTTC.

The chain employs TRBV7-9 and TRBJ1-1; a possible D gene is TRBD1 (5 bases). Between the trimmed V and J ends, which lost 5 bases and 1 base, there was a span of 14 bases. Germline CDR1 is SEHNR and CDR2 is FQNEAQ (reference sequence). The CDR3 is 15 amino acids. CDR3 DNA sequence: TGTGCCAGCAGCCGCCGGGACTTAAGGAACACTGAAGCTTTCTTT. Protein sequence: CASSRRDLRNTEAFF.

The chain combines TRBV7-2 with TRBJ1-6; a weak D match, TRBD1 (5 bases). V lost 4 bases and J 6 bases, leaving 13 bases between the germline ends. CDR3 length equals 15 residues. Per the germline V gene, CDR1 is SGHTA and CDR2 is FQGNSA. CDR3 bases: TGTGCCAGCAGCTCCAGGGTATCGGGTAATTCACCCCTCCACTTT. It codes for CASSSRVSGNSPLHF.

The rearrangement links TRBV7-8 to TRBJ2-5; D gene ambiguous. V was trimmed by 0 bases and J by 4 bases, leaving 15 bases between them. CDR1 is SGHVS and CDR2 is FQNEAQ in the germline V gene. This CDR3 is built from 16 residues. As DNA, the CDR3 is TGTGCCAGCAGCTTAGCTAGAACCTCCGGGCGAGAGACCCAGTACTTC. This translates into CASSLARTSGRETQYF.

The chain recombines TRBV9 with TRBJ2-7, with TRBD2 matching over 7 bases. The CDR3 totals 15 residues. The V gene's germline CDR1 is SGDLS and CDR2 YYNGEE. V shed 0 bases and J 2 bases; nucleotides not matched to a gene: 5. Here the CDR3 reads CASSVDGRTTYEQYF. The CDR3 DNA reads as TGTGCCAGCAGCGTAGACGGGAGGACGACCTACGAGCAGTACTTC.

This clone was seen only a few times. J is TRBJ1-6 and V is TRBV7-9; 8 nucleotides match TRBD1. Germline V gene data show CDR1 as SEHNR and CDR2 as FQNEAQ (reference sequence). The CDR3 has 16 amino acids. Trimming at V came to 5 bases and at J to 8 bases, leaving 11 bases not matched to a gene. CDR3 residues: CASSPNPGTGYSPLHF. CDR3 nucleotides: TGTGCCAGCAGCCCGAACCCCGGGACAGGATATTCACCCCTCCACTTT.

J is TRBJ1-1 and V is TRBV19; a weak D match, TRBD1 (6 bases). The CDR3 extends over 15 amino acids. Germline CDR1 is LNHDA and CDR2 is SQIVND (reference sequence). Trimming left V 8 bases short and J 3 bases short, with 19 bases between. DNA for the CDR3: TGTGCCAGTTTTGGACAGTCTACTGGGGACACTGAAGCTTTCTTT. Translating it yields CASFGQSTGDTEAFF.

Here the CDR3 DNA reads TGTGCCAGCAGCCGGGGTCGCCTAAACAATGAGCAGTTCTTC. This translates into CASSRGRLNNEQFF. The V call is TRBV13, the J call TRBJ2-1, with D possibly matching TRBD2 (5 bases). This CDR3 has 14 residues. Trimming removed 5 bases from V and 5 bases from J, with 13 bases in between. In germline, CDR1 is PRHDT, CDR2 FYEKMQ (reference sequence).

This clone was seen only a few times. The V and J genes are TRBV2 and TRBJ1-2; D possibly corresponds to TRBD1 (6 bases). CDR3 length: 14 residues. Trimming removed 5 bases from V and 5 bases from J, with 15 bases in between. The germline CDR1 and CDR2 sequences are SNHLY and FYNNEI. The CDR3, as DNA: TGTGCCAGCAGTTACAGGGTTGGACCGTATGGCTACACCTTC. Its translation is CASSYRVGPYGYTF. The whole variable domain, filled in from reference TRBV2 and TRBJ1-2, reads EPEVTQTPSHQVTQMGQEVILRCVPISNHLYFYWYRQILGQKVEFLVSFYNNEISEKSEIFDDQFSVERPDGSNFTLKIRSTKLEDSAMYFCASSYRVGPYGYTFGSGTRLTVV.

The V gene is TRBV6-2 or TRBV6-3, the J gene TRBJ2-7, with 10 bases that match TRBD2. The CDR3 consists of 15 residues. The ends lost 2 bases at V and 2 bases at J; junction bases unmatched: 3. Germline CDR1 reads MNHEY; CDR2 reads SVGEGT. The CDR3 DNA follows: TGTGCCAGCAGTTACAGCAGCGGGAGGGCCTACGAGCAGTACTTC. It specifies CASSYSSGRAYEQYF.

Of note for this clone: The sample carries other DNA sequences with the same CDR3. DNA for the CDR3: TGTGCCAGCAGCCAAGGGCTGGCGGGGAGCTACGAGCAGTACTTC. As protein: CASSQGLAGSYEQYF. This chain links TRBV3-1 (or the pseudogene TRBV3-2) with TRBJ2-7; weak D call: TRBD2 (6 bases). The CDR3 covers 15 residues. The germline gives CDR1 LGHDT, CDR2 YNNKEL (reference sequence). The V end was cut by 1 base, the J end by 3 bases, with 13 bases between.

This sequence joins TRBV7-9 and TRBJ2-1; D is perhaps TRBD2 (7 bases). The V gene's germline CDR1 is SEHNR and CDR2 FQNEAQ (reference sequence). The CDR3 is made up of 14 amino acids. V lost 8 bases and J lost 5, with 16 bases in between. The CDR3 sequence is CASREGDYNNEQFF. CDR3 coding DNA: TGTGCCAGCCGAGAGGGGGACTACAACAATGAGCAGTTCTTC.

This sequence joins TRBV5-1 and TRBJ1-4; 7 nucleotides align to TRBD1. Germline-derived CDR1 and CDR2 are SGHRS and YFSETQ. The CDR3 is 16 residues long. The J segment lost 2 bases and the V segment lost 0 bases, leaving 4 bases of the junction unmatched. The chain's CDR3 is CASSLDAQGTNEKLFF. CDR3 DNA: TGCGCCAGCAGCTTGGACGCACAGGGGACTAATGAAAAACTGTTTTTT.